The 8 T cell receptor beta chains presented below share a single source sample, sequenced in a study of circulating CD8 cells and anti-PD-1 response in melanoma. Four subsets defined by PD-1 and/or TIGIT were sorted from live CD3+CD8+TCRalphabeta+ cells. Using 15 ng of total RNA, TCR libraries were made with the QIAseq Immune Repertoire TCR panel. TCRdb passed the reads through MiXCR, listing each CDR3 protein once. The data show over 250 distinct CDR3 sequences, 8% to 9.5% seen once. The sample was CD8+ T cells from PBMCs, taken at baseline or after one month of anti-PD-1 therapy (not recorded which). The receptors shown here come from a human donor with melanoma.

By share, this clonotype counts as large. This chain joins TRBV7-3 and TRBJ2-5; D might be TRBD1 (5 bases). The V and J ends lost 5 bases and 5 bases respectively, with 12 bases between them. Germline loops: CDR1 SGHTA, CDR2 FQGTGA. The CDR3 is 13 residues long. The CDR3 reads CASSPQGSETQYF. CDR3 sequence (DNA): TGTGCCAGCAGCCCCCAGGGCTCGGAGACCCAGTACTTC.

This clonotype is medium-sized within its sample. This chain joins TRBV29-1 and TRBJ1-2; D unresolved. In germline, CDR1 is SQVTM, CDR2 ANQGSEA. The V gene lost 3 bases and the J gene lost 4 bases, with 15 bases spanning the gap. There are 14 residues in the CDR3. The CDR3 protein is CSVDEEFSAYGYTF. Here the CDR3 DNA reads TGCAGCGTTGACGAAGAATTTTCAGCCTATGGCTACACCTTC.

This clonotype is large by share. The chain couples TRBV6-5 to TRBJ1-2; TRBD1 matches 9 bases. The length of the CDR3 is 16 residues. Trimming removed 3 bases from V and 1 base from J; junction bases left unmatched: 6. Per the germline V gene, CDR1 is MNHEY and CDR2 is SVGAGI. In nucleotides, the CDR3 is TGTGCCAGCAGTTATGGGACAGGGCGGCTTAACTATGGCTACACCTTC. Translating gives CASSYGTGRLNYGYTF.

In its sample, this clonotype ranks as large (0.1 to 1%). V is TRBV9 and J is TRBJ2-3; no reliable D call. Trimming left V 0 bases short and J 0 bases short, with 11 bases between. Germline V gene sequence: CDR1 SGDLS, CDR2 YYNGEE. The CDR3 has 16 residues. For the CDR3, the DNA is TGTGCCAGCAGCGTAGCTCGTAGTACTAGCACAGATACGCAGTATTTT. Encoded protein: CASSVARSTSTDTQYF.

Notes on this clonotype: With a much larger clone just one base away, this may be a read error. The CDR3 nucleotides read TGTGCCAGTAGTATGGGACACGGACCCTACGAGCAGAACTTC. Translated, it gives CASSMGHGPYEQNF. J is TRBJ2-7 and V is TRBV19; a possible D gene is TRBD1 (6 bases). CDR1 LNHDA and CDR2 SQIVND come from the germline V gene (reference sequence). The CDR3 totals 14 residues.

Sample share makes this clonotype large. The chain combines TRBV7-6 with TRBJ2-6; the D gene is possibly TRBD1 (5 bases). Germline CDR1 and CDR2: SGHVS and FNYEAQ. This CDR3 spans 15 amino acids. Trimming removed 5 bases at V and 3 bases at J, with 11 bases between. The CDR3 region has the DNA TGTGCCAGCAGCCTGGGGCAGGTTGGGGCCAACGTCCTGACTTTC. Amino acids: CASSLGQVGANVLTF. Together with reference TRBV7-6 and TRBJ2-6, the CDR3 gives the full variable domain: GAGVSQSPRYKVTKRGQDVALRCDPISGHVSLYWYRQALGQGPEFLTYFNYEAQQDKSGLPNDRFSAERPEGSISTLTIQRTEQRDSAMYRCASSLGQVGANVLTFGAGSRLTVL.

By sample fraction, this clonotype is large. This chain uses TRBV20-1 with TRBJ2-7, with TRBD2 identical over 11 bases. CDR1 and CDR2 (germline): DFQATT, SNEGSKA (reference sequence). Trimming removed 1 base from V and 3 bases from J; junction bases left unmatched: 5. The CDR3 is 15 residues long. The chain's CDR3 is CSARAVGTSGYEQYF. CDR3 in DNA: TGCAGTGCTAGAGCGGTGGGGACTAGCGGCTACGAGCAGTACTTC.

This clonotype rates as large. This sequence joins TRBV28 and TRBJ2-7; 10 bases match TRBD2. From germline, CDR1 is MDHEN and CDR2 SYDVKM. Germline trimming cut 2 bases from V and 2 bases from J; bases unmatched to any gene: 0. The CDR3 spans 14 residues. The CDR3 region is CASSLLAGAYEQYF. CDR3 nucleotide sequence: TGTGCCAGCAGTTTACTAGCGGGAGCCTACGAGCAGTACTTC. Together with reference TRBV28 and TRBJ2-7, the CDR3 gives the full variable domain: DVKVTQSSRYLVKRTGEKVFLECVQDMDHENMFWYRQDPGLGLRLIYFSYDVKMKEKGDIPEGYSVSREKKERFSLILESASTNQTSMYLCASSLLAGAYEQYFGPGTRLTVT.